One and the same sample provided the 24 T cell receptor beta chains below, sequenced in a study of regulatory T cells in long-lasting Graves disease. Sample time point: newly diagnosed GD, antithyroid drugs for less than 3 months. RNA isolated from PBMCs was used to make the TCR library. HTBI primers from iRepertoire and Arm-PCR of CDR3 regions yielded the TCR beta libraries. TCRdb itself ran the multiplex PCR reads through MiXCR, one entry per CDR3 protein. The sample carries about 440,000 distinct CDR3 sequences, 15% recorded once. This sample was shared with a second study, whose subject was T cells in Graves' hyperthyroidism and ophthalmopathy.

Sequenced material: peripheral blood mononuclear cells (PBMCs), taken at new diagnosis, from a patient treated with antithyroid drugs. These receptors were taken from a woman aged 25 to 45 with Graves disease.

The table lists this clonotype with many counts. This chain links TRBV14 with TRBJ2-5, with 7 positions matching TRBD1. J lost 5 bases, V lost 1 base, and 7 bases had no gene match. CDR1 SGHDN and CDR2 FVKESK come from the germline V gene. The CDR3 consists of 15 residues. The CDR3 DNA is TGTGCCAGCAGCCAAGGACAGGGCAACGGGGAGACCCAGTACTTC. It codes for CASSQGQGNGETQYF.

The J gene is TRBJ1-6, the V gene TRBV20-1; possibly TRBD1 for D (5 bases). The germline V gene encodes CDR1 DFQATT and CDR2 SNEGSKA (reference sequence). There are 14 residues in the CDR3. Trimming removed 3 bases from V and 9 bases from J, with 15 bases in between. The CDR3 spells CSARGGGAGSPLHF. CDR3 nucleotides: TGCAGTGCTAGGGGGGGAGGGGCAGGTTCACCCCTCCACTTT.

The chain combines TRBV9 with TRBJ1-1; possibly TRBD1 for D (6 bases). CDR3 length: 16 residues. V was pared by 4 bases and J by 1 base, with 17 bases between. Looked up from germline, CDR1 is SGDLS and CDR2 is YYNGEE. CDR3 in amino acids: CASSLERGASNTEAFF. In DNA form, the CDR3 reads TGTGCCAGCAGCCTCGAACGGGGGGCCTCGAACACTGAAGCTTTCTTT.

The table lists this clonotype with many counts. The chain couples TRBV3-1 to TRBJ2-1; TRBD2 matches at 7 bases. Germline CDR1 reads LGHDT; CDR2 reads YNNKEL (reference sequence). V lost 4 bases, J lost 8 bases, and 5 bases stayed unmatched. The CDR3 length is 13 residues. The CDR3 loop is CASSPGLVDEQFF. CDR3 DNA sequence: TGTGCCAGCAGCCCCGGACTAGTCGATGAGCAGTTCTTC.

As for this clonotype: With a much larger clone just one base away, this may be a read error. In this CDR3 the conserved last residue, phenylalanine or tryptophan, is missing, so a read error is likely. The chain recombines TRBV18 with TRBJ1-5, with D unclear. There are 14 residues in the CDR3. Germline loops: CDR1 KGHSH, CDR2 LQKENI. With 5 bases removed from V and 2 bases from J, the gap between germline ends came to 10 bases. CDR3 residues: CASSTQEGNQPQHL. For the CDR3, the DNA is TGTGCCAGCTCAACGCAGGAAGGCAATCAGCCCCAGCATCTT.

This clonotype was seen a few times. This chain links TRBV6-7 with TRBJ2-3, with 8 bases matching TRBD1. TRBV6-7 carries the ORF label, with uncertain function. The CDR3 length is 17 residues. J gave up 5 bases and V 0 bases, and 10 bases lay outside the gene matches. The CDR3 region is CASSYSRLTGVQDTQYF. In DNA, the CDR3 is TGTGCCAGCAGTTACTCTCGCCTGACAGGGGTTCAAGATACGCAGTATTTT.

The table lists this clonotype with a few counts. The chain joins TRBV5-1 to TRBJ2-1, with D uncertain. From germline, CDR1 is SGHRS and CDR2 YFSETQ. With 4 bases removed from V and 4 bases from J, the gap between germline ends came to 18 bases. CDR3 length equals 16 residues. CDR3 nucleotides: TGCGCCAGCAGCCCCCCTCGTAAAGGATCGTACAATGAGCAGTTCTTC. This codes for CASSPPRKGSYNEQFF.

This clonotype was counted a few times. The chain uses TRBV19 and TRBJ2-2, with TRBD1 matching 7 bases. Germline loops: CDR1 LNHDA, CDR2 SQIVND (reference sequence). J lost 4 bases, V lost 8 bases, and 10 bases had no gene match. The CDR3 is 15 residues long. Written as DNA, the CDR3 is TGTGCCAGTTCCACCGGGACAGTGGCCACCGGGGAGCTGTTTTTT. It is translated as CASSTGTVATGELFF. Based on the CDR3 plus reference TRBV19 and TRBJ2-2, the full variable domain is DGGITQSPKYLFRKEGQNVTLSCEQNLNHDAMYWYRQDPGQGLRLIYYSQIVNDFQKGDIAEGYSVSREKKESFPLTVTSAQKNPTAFYLCASSTGTVATGELFFGEGSRLTVL.

This clonotype has a count of ten or more. The genes are TRBV2 and TRBJ1-5; TRBD1 matches at 10 bases. Trimming took 5 bases from V and 6 from J; bases not matched to a gene: 16. This CDR3 has 18 residues. Germline CDR1 SNHLY, CDR2 FYNNEI. CDR3 DNA: TGTGCCAGCAGTCGCACCGCTCGGGACAGGGGCCCGTCTCAGCCCCAGCATTTT. Its protein product is CASSRTARDRGPSQPQHF.

This clonotype occurred a few times. A junction boundary mismatches the germline segment, possibly from a read error. This rearrangement joins TRBV13 to TRBJ1-3, with D possibly matching TRBD1 (5 bases). CDR1 is PRHDT and CDR2 is FYEKMQ in the germline V gene (reference sequence). The CDR3 length is 14 residues. The CDR3 loop is CASQTANSENTIYF. CDR3 sequence (DNA): TGTGCCAGCCAGACAGCGAACTCTGAAAACACCATATATTTT.

The rearrangement uses TRBV7-3 and TRBJ2-5; the match to TRBD2 covers 8 bases. In germline, CDR1 is SGHTA, CDR2 FQGTGA. The CDR3 extends over 15 amino acids. V lost 1 base to trimming and J lost 4 bases; unmatched junction nucleotides: 5. CDR3 loop: CASSLRAGEGETQYF. CDR3 nucleotides: TGTGCCAGCAGCTTAAGAGCGGGAGAGGGAGAGACCCAGTACTTC.

This chain connects TRBV7-8 to TRBJ2-5, with no clear D. In germline, CDR1 is SGHVS, CDR2 FQNEAQ. Trimming took 7 bases from V and 2 from J, leaving 14 bases between them. The CDR3 is made up of 14 amino acids. In DNA form, the CDR3 reads TGTGCCAGCATGGGTTGGGAACAGCAAGAGACCCAGTACTTC. Residues: CASMGWEQQETQYF.

This clonotype showed up just a few times. The chain links TRBV12-5 to TRBJ2-7; unclear D gene. V gave up 2 bases and J gave up 6 bases, with 2 bases separating them. From germline, CDR1 is LGHNT and CDR2 FRNRAP. The CDR3 has 10 amino acids. The CDR3 protein is CASGLLEQYF. DNA of the CDR3: TGTGCTAGTGGTTTGCTCGAGCAGTACTTC. The variable domain in full, completed from reference TRBV12-5 and TRBJ2-7, reads DARVTQTPRHKVTEMGQEVTMRCQPILGHNTVFWYRQTMMQGLELLAYFRNRAPLDDSGMPKDRFSAEMPDATLATLKIQPSEPRDSAVYFCASGLLEQYFGPGTRLTVT.

This clonotype occurred once. A read error may be the cause here, since a much bigger clone is one base away. The chain has TRBV5-1 and TRBJ2-7, with D possibly TRBD2 on 7 matching bases. The CDR3 is 14 residues long. Per germline, CDR1 SGHRS and CDR2 YFSETQ. V was pared by 2 bases and J by 6 bases, with 15 bases between. CDR3 in amino acids: CASSFTGRGCEQYF. The CDR3 nucleotides are TGCGCCAGCAGCTTTACAGGGAGGGGCTGCGAGCAGTACTTC.

Ten or more counts support this clonotype. The chain has TRBV28 and TRBJ1-4; D may be TRBD1 (5 bases). Germline CDR1 MDHEN, CDR2 SYDVKM. With 3 bases removed from V and 8 bases from J, the gap between germline ends came to 13 bases. The CDR3 runs 14 residues. In DNA, the CDR3 is TGTGCCAGCAGTTTCACCAGGGTGGTCGAAAAACTGTTTTTT. This sequence encodes CASSFTRVVEKLFF.

The J gene is TRBJ2-1, the V gene TRBV6-1; 10 bases line up with TRBD2. This CDR3 has 16 residues. Losses at the gene ends were 4 bases for V and 4 bases for J; bases not matched to a gene: 7. Looked up from germline, CDR1 is MNHNS and CDR2 is SASEGT. The CDR3 loop reads CASSASGLARYNEQFF. The CDR3 nucleotides are TGTGCCAGCAGTGCCTCGGGACTAGCGCGTTACAATGAGCAGTTCTTC.

This clonotype was seen ten or more times. The rearrangement joins TRBV28 to TRBJ1-1; D uncertain. Germline CDR1 is MDHEN and CDR2 is SYDVKM. V was cut by 10 bases and J by 0 bases, with 12 bases left in between. This CDR3 region has 13 residues. The CDR3 DNA is TGTGCCATCTTAGGACGGTTGAACACTGAAGCTTTCTTT. Translation: CAILGRLNTEAFF. The full variable domain, rest sourced from reference TRBV28 and TRBJ1-1, is DVKVTQSSRYLVKRTGEKVFLECVQDMDHENMFWYRQDPGLGLRLIYFSYDVKMKEKGDIPEGYSVSREKKERFSLILESASTNQTSMYLCAILGRLNTEAFFGQGTRLTVV.

The table lists this clonotype with a few counts. The rearrangement joins TRBV11-3 to TRBJ2-5; 9 nucleotides line up with TRBD2. The germline CDR1 and CDR2 sequences are SGHNT and YENEEA. With V trimmed by 5 bases and J by 5 bases, 9 bases remained unmatched. The CDR3 spans 15 residues. The CDR3 DNA sequence: TGTGCCAGCAGCCCTGGGACTAGCCTTCAGGAGACCCAGTACTTC. Amino acids: CASSPGTSLQETQYF.

The chain has TRBV24-1 and TRBJ2-4; 9 bases agree with TRBD2. The CDR3 is 16 residues long. Trimming removed 5 bases from V and 13 bases from J; junction bases left unmatched: 17. Germline V gene data show CDR1 as KGHDR and CDR2 as SFDVKD. CDR3 in DNA: TGTGCCACCAGTGGGAGCGGGAGGTTCTCCTACAATGAGCAGTACTTC. Its protein product is CATSGSGRFSYNEQYF.

This clonotype was seen at least ten times. This chain joins TRBV2 and TRBJ2-1, with 12 bases fitting TRBD2. Germline CDR1 and CDR2: SNHLY and FYNNEI. The CDR3 totals 15 residues. Trimming cost V 4 bases and J 8 bases; bases outside gene matches: 6. CDR3 DNA: TGTGCCAGCAGTGGGGCTAGCGGGAGGGCCTATGAGCAGTTCTTC. Protein: CASSGASGRAYEQFF.

Note on this clonotype: This likely traces to a read error, being one base from a far larger clone. This sequence joins TRBV12-3 or TRBV12-4 and TRBJ2-3; no clear D. CDR3 length: 13 residues. V shed 4 bases and J shed 1 base, with 6 bases lying between them. In DNA form, the CDR3 reads TGTGCCAGCAGTTACGGTCGCACAGATACGCAGTATTTT. Protein: CASSYGRTDTQYF.

This clonotype has ten or more counts. This chain connects TRBV30 to TRBJ2-1; the D gene could be TRBD1 or TRBD2 (7 bases each). The CDR3 sequence is 14 residues long. Trimming shortened V by 4 bases and J by 6 bases, and 16 bases separated the two germline ends. The germline CDR1 and CDR2 sequences are GTSNPN and SVGIG (reference sequence). The CDR3 DNA follows: TGTGCCTGGATACGGGGGAGGGGGCTCAATGAGCAGTTCTTC. Encoded protein: CAWIRGRGLNEQFF. The full variable domain, completed using reference TRBV30 and TRBJ2-1, is SQTIHQWPATLVQPVGSPLSLECTVEGTSNPNLYWYRQAAGRGLQLLFYSVGIGQISSEVPQNLSASRPQDRQFILSSKKLLLSDSGFYLCAWIRGRGLNEQFFGPGTRLTVL.

At least ten counts were recorded for this clonotype. V and J are TRBV12-3 or TRBV12-4 and TRBJ2-1; 8 nucleotides agree with TRBD1. The CDR3 extends over 13 amino acids. The V segment lost 4 bases and the J segment 7 bases; nucleotides outside the gene matches: 3. The CDR3 sequence is CASSSQGANEQFF. The CDR3 nucleotides read TGTGCCAGCAGTTCCCAGGGGGCTAATGAGCAGTTCTTC.

A note on this clonotype: Since a far larger clone is one base different, this is likely a read error. The chain uses TRBV11-2 and TRBJ2-5, with D perhaps TRBD1 or TRBD2 (5 bases each). This CDR3 has 15 amino acids. Germline CDR1 and CDR2: SGHAT and FQNNGV. V lost 5 bases to trimming and J lost 11 bases, with 24 bases between them. This CDR3 is CASSVGQLGHNEQYF. The CDR3, as DNA: TGTGCCAGCAGCGTAGGCCAACTAGGACACAATGAGCAGTACTTC. The whole variable domain, remainder taken from reference TRBV11-2 and TRBJ2-5, is EAGVAQSPRYKIIEKRQSVAFWCNPISGHATLYWYQQILGQGPKLLIQFQNNGVVDDSQLPKDRFSAERLKGVDSTLKIQPAKLEDSAVYLCASSVGQLGHNEQYFGPGTRLLVL.